This passage covers 32 T cell receptor beta chains from one sample sequenced in a study of PD-1 and CTLA-4 blockade in melanoma (dated by TCRdb to the early 2020s). The method was the immunoSEQ multiplex PCR assay. TCRdb stores this immuneACCESS table with in-frame sequences only. Part of the clones is absent; in the studies checked, under half of the shortfall reflects unresolved V genes, and no reason is known for the rest. The sample data list tens of thousands of clones, and around 89% of these were observed just once. Together, the top ten hold almost 8% of the sample. Sequenced material: CD8+ T cells from peripheral blood, taken before anti-PD-1 treatment. The source is a human donor with melanoma.

The gene calls are TRBV25-1 and TRBJ2-7, with 7 bases identical to TRBD1. The CDR3 extends over 13 amino acids. With V trimmed by 4 bases and J by 12 bases, 12 bases remained unmatched. Germline V lookup: CDR1 MGHDK, CDR2 SYGVNS. The CDR3 sequence: CASSGTGPTAWYF. CDR3 DNA: TGTGCCAGCAGTGGGACAGGCCCAACCGCGTGGTACTTC.

The V call is TRBV12-3 or TRBV12-4, the J call TRBJ2-1; D is ambiguous. Between the trimmed V and J ends, which lost 3 bases and 9 bases, there was a span of 6 bases. The CDR3 sequence is 11 residues long. CDR3 protein: CASSLSVEQFF. The CDR3 DNA sequence: TGTGCCAGCAGTTTGTCTGTTGAGCAGTTCTTC.

The chain links TRBV6-5 to TRBJ1-2; D is uncertain. Germline-derived CDR1 and CDR2 are MNHEY and SVGAGI. There are 13 residues in the CDR3. V lost 2 bases to trimming and J lost 2 bases, with 6 bases between them. This CDR3 is CASSYGENYGYTF. As DNA, the CDR3 is TGTGCCAGCAGTTACGGGGAAAACTATGGCTACACCTTC.

The gene calls are TRBV18 and TRBJ1-5, with D possibly being TRBD1 (5 bases). Trimming pared 2 bases from V and 9 bases from J, leaving 14 bases between. The germline V gene encodes CDR1 KGHSH and CDR2 LQKENI. This CDR3 spans 14 amino acids. CDR3 in amino acids: CASSPEGVTWPQHF. As DNA, the CDR3 is TGTGCCAGCTCACCAGAAGGGGTTACGTGGCCCCAGCATTTT.

The chain couples TRBV4-3 to TRBJ1-1, with D hard to call. The V gene lost 1 base and the J gene lost 7 bases, with 4 bases spanning the gap. CDR3 length: 11 amino acids. The germline V gene encodes CDR1 LGHNA and CDR2 YSLEER. The CDR3 DNA reads as TGCGCCAGCAGCCAAGGAGGTGAAGCTTTCTTT. This sequence encodes CASSQGGEAFF.

This clone has just one count. This chain uses TRBV29-1 with TRBJ1-2; D unclear. The length of the CDR3 is 11 residues. Germline V gene data show CDR1 as SQVTM and CDR2 as ANQGSEA. The CDR3 is CSGEANYGYTF. The CDR3 DNA reads as TGCAGTGGGGAGGCCAACTATGGCTACACCTTC.

This CDR3 is CSERDRENNEQFF. The DNA of the CDR3 is TGCAGCGAGAGAGACAGGGAAAACAATGAGCAGTTCTTC. This chain uses TRBV29-1 with TRBJ2-1, with TRBD1 matching over 7 bases. Trimming took 7 bases from V and 5 from J; bases not matched to a gene: 8. From germline, CDR1 is SQVTM and CDR2 ANQGSEA. The length of the CDR3 is 13 residues.

The rearrangement joins TRBV18 to TRBJ1-5; maybe TRBD1 (6 bases). The CDR3 loop spans 16 amino acids. CDR1 and CDR2 (germline): KGHSH, LQKENI. Trimming pared 3 bases from V and 0 bases from J, leaving 12 bases between. CDR3 residues: CASSPGTPYSNQPQHF. DNA for the CDR3: TGTGCCAGCTCACCCGGGACACCGTATAGCAATCAGCCCCAGCATTTT.

In DNA form, the CDR3 reads TGTGCCAGCAAACAGCAGTTCGATGGCTACACCTTC. It is translated as CASKQQFDGYTF. The rearrangement joins TRBV5-6 to TRBJ1-2, with no clear D. The CDR3 runs to 12 residues. V was clipped by 6 bases and J by 6 bases, with 12 bases between them. Germline CDR1 SGHDT, CDR2 YYEEEE.

This chain links TRBV2 with TRBJ1-5; D is perhaps TRBD1 (6 bases). The CDR3 is made up of 15 amino acids. V lost 9 bases and J lost 0, with 15 bases in between. Germline V gives CDR1 SNHLY, CDR2 FYNNEI. The CDR3 DNA is TGTGCCAGTGAGGCAGGGGAAGTTAGCAATCAGCCCCAGCATTTT. It encodes CASEAGEVSNQPQHF.

V usage is TRBV5-1 and J usage is TRBJ2-3; 13 bases align to TRBD2. The CDR3 spans 16 residues. Germline V gene lookup returns CDR1 SGHRS and CDR2 YFSETQ. Losses at the gene ends were 2 bases for V and 2 bases for J; bases not matched to a gene: 2. CDR3 in DNA: TGCGCCAGCAGCTTACTAGCGGGGGGGCTCACAGATACGCAGTATTTT. Translated: CASSLLAGGLTDTQYF.

The chain recombines TRBV7-2 with TRBJ1-4; D is uncertain. V gave up 1 base and J gave up 0 bases, with 12 bases separating them. The CDR3 sequence is 17 residues long. The germline gives CDR1 SGHTA, CDR2 FQGNSA. The DNA of the CDR3 is TGTGCCAGCAGCTTAGTAGGAGACCCCTCAACTAATGAAAAACTGTTTTTT. This codes for CASSLVGDPSTNEKLFF.

V usage is TRBV9 and J usage is TRBJ2-3, with a tentative D call TRBD2 (7 bases). CDR3 size: 16 residues. Trimming took off 0 bases at V and 2 bases at J, with 13 bases between the two ends. Germline assignment: CDR1 SGDLS and CDR2 YYNGEE. The DNA for the CDR3 is TGTGCCAGCAGCGTAGAGGGCGGGGGCTCCACAGATACGCAGTATTTT. As protein: CASSVEGGGSTDTQYF. Based on the CDR3 plus reference TRBV9 and TRBJ2-3, the full variable domain is DSGVTQTPKHLITATGQRVTLRCSPRSGDLSVYWYQQSLDQGLQFLIQYYNGEERAKGNILERFSAQQFPDLHSELNLSSLELGDSALYFCASSVEGGGSTDTQYFGPGTRLTVL.

By share, this clone counts as medium-sized. CDR3 DNA sequence: TGTGCCAGCAGCCCAAGGGGGGGCAGGTTCTCCTACGAGCAGTACTTC. The encoded protein is CASSPRGGRFSYEQYF. This chain uses TRBV27 with TRBJ2-7; TRBD2 is a possible D gene (7 bases). The CDR3 runs 16 residues. Germline CDR1 MNHEY, CDR2 SMNVEV (reference sequence). V was cut by 6 bases and J by 0 bases, with 18 bases left in between.

Only a few counts were recorded for this clone. The V gene is TRBV5-1, the J gene TRBJ1-2; D not certain. Trimming took off 3 bases at V and 4 bases at J, with 13 bases between the two ends. This CDR3 is built from 14 residues. The V gene's germline CDR1 is SGHRS and CDR2 YFSETQ. The CDR3 reads CASSSEEEAYGYTF. The CDR3 nucleotides read TGCGCCAGCAGCTCGGAGGAGGAGGCCTATGGCTACACCTTC.

This chain links TRBV4-3 with TRBJ2-7; the D gene is possibly TRBD2 (7 bases). CDR3 length: 15 amino acids. The germline V gene has CDR1 LGHNA and CDR2 YSLEER. V was shortened by 1 base and J by 4 bases, with 14 bases between the two germline ends. This CDR3 is CASSQAPGEGYEQYF. For the CDR3, the DNA is TGCGCCAGCAGCCAAGCCCCAGGGGAGGGTTACGAGCAGTACTTC.

This chain links TRBV13 with TRBJ1-4; TRBD1 aligns across 9 bases. In germline, CDR1 is PRHDT, CDR2 FYEKMQ (reference sequence). Losses at the gene ends were 7 bases for V and 12 bases for J; bases not matched to a gene: 12. The CDR3 covers 14 residues. CDR3 sequence (DNA): TGTGCCAGCACATTGAGGACAGGGGCGAGTGAACTGTTTTTT. This codes for CASTLRTGASELFF.

This chain uses TRBV19 with TRBJ2-1, with 12 bases matching TRBD2. Germline-derived CDR1 and CDR2 are LNHDA and SQIVND (reference sequence). J lost 8 bases, V lost 4 bases, and 6 bases had no gene match. This CDR3 has 15 amino acids. The DNA for the CDR3 is TGTGCCAGTAGTACTAGCGGGGGGGCCTTCGATGAGCAGTTCTTC. Translated: CASSTSGGAFDEQFF.

This chain connects TRBV28 to TRBJ2-2, with no clear D. CDR3 length: 13 residues. The V and J ends lost 5 bases and 1 base respectively, with 5 bases between them. Germline V gives CDR1 MDHEN, CDR2 SYDVKM. CDR3: CASSHQNTGELFF. Here the CDR3 DNA reads TGTGCCAGCAGTCACCAGAACACCGGGGAGCTGTTTTTT.

The V call is TRBV11-2, the J call TRBJ2-5; D tentatively reads TRBD1 or TRBD2 (6 bases each). Germline CDR1 reads SGHAT; CDR2 reads FQNNGV. Between the trimmed V and J ends, which lost 6 bases and 5 bases, there was a span of 13 bases. This CDR3 has 13 residues. Written as DNA, the CDR3 is TGTGCCAGCAGTCCGGGGGCTGGGGAGACCCAGTACTTC. Amino acids: CASSPGAGETQYF.

A single count supports this clone. The V gene is TRBV4-1, the J gene TRBJ2-7; D perhaps matches TRBD1 (5 bases). The CDR3 spans 15 residues. Germline lookup yields CDR1 MGHRA and CDR2 YSYEKL. V lost 4 bases and J 2 bases, leaving 15 bases between the germline ends. CDR3 nucleotides: TGCGCCAGCAGCCCCCCCCTTATAGGGGCCTACGAGCAGTACTTC. Its translation is CASSPPLIGAYEQYF.

This chain links TRBV27 with TRBJ1-1, with a weak D call TRBD1 (5 bases). This CDR3 region has 13 residues. CDR1 and CDR2 from the germline V gene are MNHEY and SMNVEV (reference sequence). The V gene lost 10 bases and the J gene lost 3 bases, with 15 bases spanning the gap. CDR3 in amino acids: CATWAGGDTEAFF. Here the CDR3 DNA reads TGTGCCACCTGGGCGGGAGGGGACACTGAAGCTTTCTTT.

The rearrangement uses TRBV5-1 and TRBJ2-2; 9 positions match TRBD1. Germline-derived CDR1 and CDR2 are SGHRS and YFSETQ. This CDR3 comprises 15 residues. The V gene end was trimmed by 3 bases and the J gene end by 0 bases; junction bases not matched to a gene: 0. CDR3 DNA: TGCGCCAGCAGCTGGACAGGGGCGAACACCGGGGAGCTGTTTTTT. Encoded protein: CASSWTGANTGELFF.

The chain is built from TRBV3-1 (or the pseudogene TRBV3-2) and TRBJ2-5; TRBD2 matches 13 bases. V shed 0 bases, J shed 5 bases, and the junction held 12 bases outside the gene matches. Germline CDR1 LGHDT, CDR2 YNNKEL (reference sequence). The CDR3 is 19 residues long. CDR3 amino acids: CASSQDLTGTSGVGETQYF. The CDR3 nucleotides read TGTGCCAGCAGCCAAGATCTTACCGGGACTAGCGGGGTTGGGGAGACCCAGTACTTC.

The rearrangement uses TRBV28 and TRBJ1-2; the D gene is possibly TRBD1 (6 bases). Deletions cut 6 bases from V and 7 bases from J, with 15 bases between. This CDR3 is 13 amino acids long. Germline V CDR1 and CDR2: MDHEN, SYDVKM. CDR3 sequence reads: CASRLQGASGYTF. CDR3 nucleotides: TGTGCCAGCAGACTACAGGGCGCTAGTGGCTACACCTTC.

The chain recombines TRBV4-1 with TRBJ1-1; D unresolved. V was shortened by 4 bases and J by 1 base, with 13 bases between the two germline ends. Germline V lookup: CDR1 MGHRA, CDR2 YSYEKL. The CDR3 extends over 15 amino acids. DNA of the CDR3: TGCGCCAGCAGCCCACCCCAAGGGCAGAACACTGAAGCTTTCTTT. Its protein is CASSPPQGQNTEAFF.

The chain couples TRBV30 to TRBJ1-4, with 10 nucleotides matching TRBD1. V was pared by 5 bases and J by 6 bases, with 6 bases of the junction left unmatched. The V gene's germline CDR1 is GTSNPN and CDR2 SVGIG (reference sequence). CDR3 length: 14 residues. The CDR3 sequence: CAWASGTGDEKLFF. The CDR3 DNA reads as TGTGCCTGGGCCTCCGGGACAGGGGATGAAAAACTGTTTTTT. The whole variable domain, filled in from reference TRBV30 and TRBJ1-4, reads SQTIHQWPATLVQPVGSPLSLECTVEGTSNPNLYWYRQAAGRGLQLLFYSVGIGQISSEVPQNLSASRPQDRQFILSSKKLLLSDSGFYLCAWASGTGDEKLFFGSGTQLSVL.

The rearrangement links TRBV6-5 to TRBJ2-1, with 10 nucleotides matching TRBD2. Trimming cost V 4 bases and J 7 bases; bases outside gene matches: 4. Germline CDR1 and CDR2: MNHEY and SVGAGI. The length of the CDR3 is 14 residues. CDR3 in DNA: TGTGCCAGCAGTTCCAGCGGGGGGGGAAATGAGCAGTTCTTC. Its translation: CASSSSGGGNEQFF.

The V and J genes are TRBV7-8 and TRBJ2-5; D could derive from TRBD1 or TRBD2 (7 bases each). The CDR3 totals 14 residues. V gave up 0 bases and J gave up 5 bases, with 10 bases separating them. The germline V gene has CDR1 SGHVS and CDR2 FQNEAQ. In DNA form, the CDR3 reads TGTGCCAGCAGCTTAGCGGGAGGGGGCGAGACCCAGTACTTC. Its protein product is CASSLAGGGETQYF. The variable domain in full, with the rest retrieved from reference TRBV7-8 and TRBJ2-5, is GAGVSQSPRYKVAKRGQDVALRCDPISGHVSLFWYQQALGQGPEFLTYFQNEAQLDKSGLPSDRFFAERPEGSVSTLKIQRTQQEDSAVYLCASSLAGGGETQYFGPGTRLLVL.

The chain combines TRBV28 with TRBJ1-1; the match to TRBD1 covers 7 bases. V gave up 5 bases and J gave up 5 bases; unmatched junction bases: 14. The CDR3 loop spans 16 amino acids. CDR1 is MDHEN, CDR2 SYDVKM, per germline. CDR3 residues: CASSALTGWSVTEAFF. As DNA, the CDR3 is TGTGCCAGCAGTGCCCTGACAGGGTGGAGTGTAACTGAAGCTTTCTTT.

The genes are TRBV19 and TRBJ2-2; D not certain. The germline V gene has CDR1 LNHDA and CDR2 SQIVND (reference sequence). The CDR3 is made up of 13 amino acids. The V gene lost 5 bases and the J gene lost 7 bases, with 11 bases spanning the gap. CDR3 DNA sequence: TGTGCCAGTAGTCCGACGCCCGACGGGGAGCTGTTTTTT. The encoded protein is CASSPTPDGELFF.

The rearrangement links TRBV3-1 (or the pseudogene TRBV3-2) to TRBJ1-1; D ambiguous. Germline V gene lookup returns CDR1 LGHDT and CDR2 YNNKEL (reference sequence). The CDR3 has 14 amino acids. V was clipped by 5 bases and J by 8 bases, with 18 bases between them. Here the CDR3 DNA reads TGTGCCAGCAGCACAAGTAGAAGAGAATCGGAAGCTTTCTTT. It encodes CASSTSRRESEAFF.